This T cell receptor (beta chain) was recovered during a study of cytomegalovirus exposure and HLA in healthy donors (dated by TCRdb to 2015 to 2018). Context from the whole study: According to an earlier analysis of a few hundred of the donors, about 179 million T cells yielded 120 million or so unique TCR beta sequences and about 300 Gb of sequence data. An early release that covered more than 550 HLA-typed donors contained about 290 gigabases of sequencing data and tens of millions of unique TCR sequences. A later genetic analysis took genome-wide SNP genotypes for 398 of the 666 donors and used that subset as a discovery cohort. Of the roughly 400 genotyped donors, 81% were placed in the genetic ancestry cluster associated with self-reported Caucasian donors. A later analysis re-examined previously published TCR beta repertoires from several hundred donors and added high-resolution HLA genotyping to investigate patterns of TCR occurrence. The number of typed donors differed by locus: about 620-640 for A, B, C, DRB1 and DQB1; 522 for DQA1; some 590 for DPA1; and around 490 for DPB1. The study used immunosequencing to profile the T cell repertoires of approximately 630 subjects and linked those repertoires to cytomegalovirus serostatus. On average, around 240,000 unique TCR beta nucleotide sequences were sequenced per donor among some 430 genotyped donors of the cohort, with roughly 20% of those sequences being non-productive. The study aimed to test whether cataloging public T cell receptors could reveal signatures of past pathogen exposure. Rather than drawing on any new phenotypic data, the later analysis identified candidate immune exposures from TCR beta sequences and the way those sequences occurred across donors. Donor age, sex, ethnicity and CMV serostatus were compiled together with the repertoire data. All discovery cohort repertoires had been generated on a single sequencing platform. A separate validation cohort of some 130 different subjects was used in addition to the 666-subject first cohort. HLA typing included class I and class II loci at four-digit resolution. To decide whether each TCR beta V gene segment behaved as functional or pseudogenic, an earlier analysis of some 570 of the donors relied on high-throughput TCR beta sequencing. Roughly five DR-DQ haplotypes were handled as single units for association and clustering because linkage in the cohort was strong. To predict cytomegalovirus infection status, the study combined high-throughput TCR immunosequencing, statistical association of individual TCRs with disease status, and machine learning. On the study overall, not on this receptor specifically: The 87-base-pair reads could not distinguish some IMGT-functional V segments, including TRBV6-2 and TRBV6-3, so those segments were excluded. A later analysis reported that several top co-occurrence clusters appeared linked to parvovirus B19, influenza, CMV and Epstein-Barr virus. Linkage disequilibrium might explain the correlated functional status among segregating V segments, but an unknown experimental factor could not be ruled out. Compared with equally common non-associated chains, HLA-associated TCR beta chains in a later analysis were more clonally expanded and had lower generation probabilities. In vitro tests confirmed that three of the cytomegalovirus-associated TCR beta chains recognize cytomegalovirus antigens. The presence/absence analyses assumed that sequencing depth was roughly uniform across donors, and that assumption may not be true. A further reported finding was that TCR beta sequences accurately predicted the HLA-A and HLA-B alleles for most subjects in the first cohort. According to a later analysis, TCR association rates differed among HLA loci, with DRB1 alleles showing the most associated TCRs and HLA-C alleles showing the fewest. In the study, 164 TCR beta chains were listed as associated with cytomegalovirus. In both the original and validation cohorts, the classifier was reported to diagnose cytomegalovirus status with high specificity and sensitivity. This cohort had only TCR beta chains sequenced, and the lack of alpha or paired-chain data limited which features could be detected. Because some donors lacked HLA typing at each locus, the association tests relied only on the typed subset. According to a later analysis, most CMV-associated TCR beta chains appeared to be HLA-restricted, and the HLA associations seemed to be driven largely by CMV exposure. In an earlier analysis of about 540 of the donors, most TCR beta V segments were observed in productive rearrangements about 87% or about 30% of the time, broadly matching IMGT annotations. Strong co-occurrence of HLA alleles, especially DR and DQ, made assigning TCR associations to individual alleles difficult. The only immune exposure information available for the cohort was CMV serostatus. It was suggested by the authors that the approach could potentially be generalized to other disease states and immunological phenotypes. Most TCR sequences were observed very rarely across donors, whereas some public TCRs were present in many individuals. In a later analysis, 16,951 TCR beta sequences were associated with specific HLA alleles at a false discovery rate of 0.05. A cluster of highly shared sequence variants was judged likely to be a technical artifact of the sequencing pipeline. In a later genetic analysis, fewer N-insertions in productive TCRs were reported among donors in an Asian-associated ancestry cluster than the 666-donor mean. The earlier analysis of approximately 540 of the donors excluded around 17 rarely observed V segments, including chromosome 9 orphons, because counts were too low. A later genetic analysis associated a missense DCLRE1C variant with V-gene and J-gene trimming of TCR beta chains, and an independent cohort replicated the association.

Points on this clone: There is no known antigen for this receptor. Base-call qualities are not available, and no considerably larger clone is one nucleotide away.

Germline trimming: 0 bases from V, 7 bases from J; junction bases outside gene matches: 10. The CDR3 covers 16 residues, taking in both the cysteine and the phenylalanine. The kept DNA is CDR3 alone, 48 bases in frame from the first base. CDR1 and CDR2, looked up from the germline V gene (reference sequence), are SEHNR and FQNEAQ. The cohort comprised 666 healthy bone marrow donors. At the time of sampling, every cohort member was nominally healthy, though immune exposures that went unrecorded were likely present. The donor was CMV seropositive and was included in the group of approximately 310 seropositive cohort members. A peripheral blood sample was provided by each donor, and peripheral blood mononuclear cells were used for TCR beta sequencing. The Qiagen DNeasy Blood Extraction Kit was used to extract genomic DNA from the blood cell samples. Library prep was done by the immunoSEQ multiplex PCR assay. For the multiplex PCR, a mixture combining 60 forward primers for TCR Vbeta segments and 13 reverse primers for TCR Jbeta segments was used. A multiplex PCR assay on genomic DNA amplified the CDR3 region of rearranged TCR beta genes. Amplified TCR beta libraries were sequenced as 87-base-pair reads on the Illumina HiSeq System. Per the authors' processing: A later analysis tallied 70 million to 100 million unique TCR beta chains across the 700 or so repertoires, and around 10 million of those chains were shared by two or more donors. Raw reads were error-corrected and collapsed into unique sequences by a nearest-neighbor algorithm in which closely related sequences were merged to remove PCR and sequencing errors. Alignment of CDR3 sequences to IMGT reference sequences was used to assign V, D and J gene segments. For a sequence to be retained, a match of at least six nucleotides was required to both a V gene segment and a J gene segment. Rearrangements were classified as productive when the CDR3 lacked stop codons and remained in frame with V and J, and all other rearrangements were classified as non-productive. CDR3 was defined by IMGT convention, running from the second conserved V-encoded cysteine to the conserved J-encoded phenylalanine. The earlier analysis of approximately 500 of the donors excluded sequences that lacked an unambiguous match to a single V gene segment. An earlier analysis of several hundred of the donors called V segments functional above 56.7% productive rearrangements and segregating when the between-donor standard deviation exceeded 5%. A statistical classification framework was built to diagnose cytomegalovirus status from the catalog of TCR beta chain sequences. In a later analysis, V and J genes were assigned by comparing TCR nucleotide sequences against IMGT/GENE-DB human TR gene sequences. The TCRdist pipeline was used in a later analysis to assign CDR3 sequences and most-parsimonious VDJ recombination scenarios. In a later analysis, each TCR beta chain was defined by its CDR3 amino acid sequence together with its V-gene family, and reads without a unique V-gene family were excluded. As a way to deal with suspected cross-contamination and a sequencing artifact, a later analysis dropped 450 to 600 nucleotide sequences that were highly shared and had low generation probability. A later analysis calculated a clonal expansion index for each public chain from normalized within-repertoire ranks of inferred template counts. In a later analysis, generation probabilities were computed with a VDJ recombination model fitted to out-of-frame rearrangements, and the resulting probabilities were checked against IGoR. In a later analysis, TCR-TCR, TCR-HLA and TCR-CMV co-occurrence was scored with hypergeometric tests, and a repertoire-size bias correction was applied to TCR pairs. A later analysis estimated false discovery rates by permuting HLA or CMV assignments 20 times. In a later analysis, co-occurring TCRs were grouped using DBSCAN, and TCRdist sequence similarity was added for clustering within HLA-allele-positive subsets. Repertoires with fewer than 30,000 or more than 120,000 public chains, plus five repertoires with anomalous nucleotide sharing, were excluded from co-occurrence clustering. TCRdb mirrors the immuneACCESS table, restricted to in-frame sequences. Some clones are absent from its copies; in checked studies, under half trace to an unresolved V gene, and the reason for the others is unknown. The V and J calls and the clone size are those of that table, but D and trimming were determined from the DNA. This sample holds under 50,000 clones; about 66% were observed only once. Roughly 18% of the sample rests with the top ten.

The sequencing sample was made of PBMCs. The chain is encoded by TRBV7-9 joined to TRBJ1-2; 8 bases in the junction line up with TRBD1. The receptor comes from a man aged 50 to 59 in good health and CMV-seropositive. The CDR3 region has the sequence CASSLAPGTGSVGYTF. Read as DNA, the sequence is TGTGCCAGCAGCTTAGCCCCCGGGACAGGATCCGTTGGCTACACCTTC.